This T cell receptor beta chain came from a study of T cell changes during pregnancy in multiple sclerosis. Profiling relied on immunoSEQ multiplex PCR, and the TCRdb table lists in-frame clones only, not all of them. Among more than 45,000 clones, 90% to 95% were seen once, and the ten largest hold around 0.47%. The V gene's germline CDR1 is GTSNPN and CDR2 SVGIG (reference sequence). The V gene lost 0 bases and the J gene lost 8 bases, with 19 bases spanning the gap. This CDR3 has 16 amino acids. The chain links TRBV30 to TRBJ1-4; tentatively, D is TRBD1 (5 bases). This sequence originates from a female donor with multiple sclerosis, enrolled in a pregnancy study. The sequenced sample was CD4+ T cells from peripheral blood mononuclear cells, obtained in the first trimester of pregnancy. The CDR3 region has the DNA TGTGCCTGGAGTGTACAATTAGCAGGGCTGAACGAAAAACTGTTTTTT. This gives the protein CAWSVQLAGLNEKLFF.